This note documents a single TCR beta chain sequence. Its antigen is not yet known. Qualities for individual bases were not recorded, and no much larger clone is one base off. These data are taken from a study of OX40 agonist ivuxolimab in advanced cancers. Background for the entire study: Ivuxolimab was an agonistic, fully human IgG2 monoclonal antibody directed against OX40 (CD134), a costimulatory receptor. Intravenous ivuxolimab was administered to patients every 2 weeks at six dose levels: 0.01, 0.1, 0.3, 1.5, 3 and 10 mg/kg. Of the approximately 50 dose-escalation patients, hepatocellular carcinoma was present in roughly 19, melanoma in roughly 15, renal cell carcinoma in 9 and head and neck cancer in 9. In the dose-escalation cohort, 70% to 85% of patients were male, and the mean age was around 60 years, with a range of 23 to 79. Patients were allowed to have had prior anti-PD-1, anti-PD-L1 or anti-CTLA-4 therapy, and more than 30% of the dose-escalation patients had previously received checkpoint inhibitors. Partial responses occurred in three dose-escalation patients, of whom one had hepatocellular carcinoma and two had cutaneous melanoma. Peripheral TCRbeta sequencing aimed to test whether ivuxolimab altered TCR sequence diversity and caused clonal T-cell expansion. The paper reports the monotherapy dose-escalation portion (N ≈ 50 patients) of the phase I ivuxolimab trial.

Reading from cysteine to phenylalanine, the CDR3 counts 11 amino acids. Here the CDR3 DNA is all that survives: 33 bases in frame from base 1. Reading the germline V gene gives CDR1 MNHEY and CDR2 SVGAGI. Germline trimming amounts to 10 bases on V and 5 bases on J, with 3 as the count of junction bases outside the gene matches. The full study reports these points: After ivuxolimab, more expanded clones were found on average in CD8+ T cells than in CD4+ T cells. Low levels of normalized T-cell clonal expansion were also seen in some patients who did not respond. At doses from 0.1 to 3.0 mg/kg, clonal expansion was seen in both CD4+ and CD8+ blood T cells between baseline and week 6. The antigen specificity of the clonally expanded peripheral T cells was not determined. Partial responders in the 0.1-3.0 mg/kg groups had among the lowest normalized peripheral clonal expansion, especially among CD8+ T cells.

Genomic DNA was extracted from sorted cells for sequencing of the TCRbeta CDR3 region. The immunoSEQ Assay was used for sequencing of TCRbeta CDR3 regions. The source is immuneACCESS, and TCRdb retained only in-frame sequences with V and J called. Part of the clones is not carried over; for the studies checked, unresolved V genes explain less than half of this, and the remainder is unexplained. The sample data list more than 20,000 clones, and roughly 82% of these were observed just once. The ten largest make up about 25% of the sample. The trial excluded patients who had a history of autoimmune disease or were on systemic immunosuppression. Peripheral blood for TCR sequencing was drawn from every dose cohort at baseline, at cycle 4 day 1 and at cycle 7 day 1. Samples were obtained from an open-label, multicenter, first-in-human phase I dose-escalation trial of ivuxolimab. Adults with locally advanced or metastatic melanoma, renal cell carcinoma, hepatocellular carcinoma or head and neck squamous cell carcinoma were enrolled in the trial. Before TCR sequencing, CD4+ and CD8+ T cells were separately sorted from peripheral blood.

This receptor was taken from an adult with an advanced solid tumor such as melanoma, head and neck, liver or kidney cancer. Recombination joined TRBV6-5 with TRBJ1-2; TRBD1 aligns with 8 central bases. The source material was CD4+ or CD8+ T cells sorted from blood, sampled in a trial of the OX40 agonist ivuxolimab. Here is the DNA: TGTGCCACACGACAGGGGTATGGCTACACCTTC. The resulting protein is CATRQGYGYTF.